This entry features one TCR beta chain sequence. Its cognate antigen is unknown. The data derive from a study of T cell repertoires in cytomegalovirus infection. About the study: A matching HLA type, together with CMV infection, was signaled by public TCR beta signatures. Study-level points and caveats: Cumulated frequencies of public TCR beta families served to identify carriers of CMV plus the relevant HLA. Clonotype analysis showed dominance of the ex vivo response by HLA-C-restricted CMV-specific TCR beta clonotypes.

This CDR3 region has 17 residues. V lost 6 bases, J lost 3 bases, and 14 bases stayed unmatched. CDR1 and CDR2 (germline): SGHRS, YFSETQ. TCRdb called the reads again in MiXCR, with one record for every CDR3 protein. Here the sample spans roughly 860,000 distinct CDR3 sequences, approximately 32% being singletons. The rearrangement uses TRBV5-1 and TRBJ2-2; 7 bases map to TRBD2. The sequence was obtained from a human donor in good health (CMV status not recorded). Some clones in this sample may be carry-over from other donors' samples. This sample comprised cultured CD8+ T cells from PBMCs, obtained from culture after CMV antigen stimulation. CDR3: CASTPSNERGYTGELFF. For the CDR3, the DNA is TGCGCCAGCACCCCCTCTAACGAGCGGGGCTACACCGGGGAGCTGTTTTTT. The variable domain in full, completed from reference TRBV5-1 and TRBJ2-2, reads KAGVTQTPRYLIKTRGQQVTLSCSPISGHRSVSWYQQTPGQGLQFLFEYFSETQRNKGNFPGRFSGRQFSNSRSEMNVSTLELGDSALYLCASTPSNERGYTGELFFGEGSRLTVL.